This TCR beta chain was documented in a study of beta chain features in type 1 diabetes. Study context: Age, gender and cell yields were alike across patients and healthy donors. Study outcomes and limitations: Comparison showed that naive, central memory and Treg TCRB repertoires appeared more similar among patients than among healthy donors. With patients and controls alike, PCR might favor shorter templates to an equal degree. Insertions at VDJ junctions were less frequent in type 1 diabetes patients. These patients also deleted more nucleotides at the same junctions.

The entirety of the isolated RNA underwent reverse transcription, so expressed TCRB transcripts were sequenced. Generated by immunoSEQ multiplex PCR, the TCRdb table keeps only in-frame clones and is missing some. Of 450,000 to 600,000 clones listed, around 28% are singletons. The CDR3 extends over 15 amino acids. CDR1 is SGHDN and CDR2 is FVKESK in the germline V gene. V gave up 2 bases and J gave up 6 bases, with 14 bases separating them. The table lists this clone with a few counts. Antigen: not known. The receptor comes from a man between 18 and 35 years old in good health. The sequenced material came from naive CD4+ T cells from blood. J is TRBJ2-1 and V is TRBV14, with D uncertain. CDR3 nucleotide sequence: TGTGCCAGCAGCCAAATGTGGCCTGGTGGCAATGAGCAGTTCTTC. This encodes CASSQMWPGGNEQFF. Full variable domain (rest looked up from reference TRBV14 and TRBJ2-1): EAGVTQFPSHSVIEKGQTVTLRCDPISGHDNLYWYRRVMGKEIKFLLHFVKESKQDESGMPNNRFLAERTGGTYSTLKVQPAELEDSGVYFCASSQMWPGGNEQFFGPGTRLTVL.